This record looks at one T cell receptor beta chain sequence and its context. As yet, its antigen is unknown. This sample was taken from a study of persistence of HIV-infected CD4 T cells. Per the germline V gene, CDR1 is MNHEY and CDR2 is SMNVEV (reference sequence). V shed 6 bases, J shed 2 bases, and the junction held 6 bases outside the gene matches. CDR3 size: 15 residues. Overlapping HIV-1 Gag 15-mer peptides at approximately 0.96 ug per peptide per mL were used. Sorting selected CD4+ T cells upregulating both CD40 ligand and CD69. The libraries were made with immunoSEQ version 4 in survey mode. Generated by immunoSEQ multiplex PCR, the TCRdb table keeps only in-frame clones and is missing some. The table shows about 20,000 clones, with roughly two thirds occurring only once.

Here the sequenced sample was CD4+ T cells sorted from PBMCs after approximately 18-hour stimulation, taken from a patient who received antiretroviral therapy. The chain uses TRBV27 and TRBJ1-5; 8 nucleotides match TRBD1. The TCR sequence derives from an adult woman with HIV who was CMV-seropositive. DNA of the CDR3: TGTGCCAGCAGACAAGGACAGGGCGGCAATCAGCCCCAGCATTTT. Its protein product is CASRQGQGGNQPQHF.